A selection of T cell receptor beta chains follows, all from one sample in a study of T cell repertoires in urothelial bladder cancer. Sequencing was performed with immunoSEQ multiplex PCR; in TCRdb, only in-frame clones are kept and a portion is missing. The table has some 6,000 clones, 70% to 80% seen once. The specimen was tumor-infiltrating cells from bladder cancer. These TCRs come from a human donor with urothelial carcinoma. Both conserved end residues are part of each CDR3. A D gene is named only where the DNA matches it firmly. Expanded clones are given a class, and other clones once, few, many or no size at all.

J | V | D | size | CDR3 | DNA
TRBJ2-7 | TRBV30 | TRBD1 | once | CAWSDTGAEGQYF | TGTGCCTGGAGTGATACAGGGGCTGAGGGGCAGTACTTC
TRBJ1-1 | TRBV28 | NA | NA | CASSFLNTEAFF | TGTGCCAGCAGTTTCCTGAACACTGAAGCTTTCTTT
TRBJ1-2 | TRBV5-6 | NA | NA | CASSLRAPGMRYTF | TGTGCCAGCAGCTTGAGGGCACCCGGTATGCGCTACACCTTC
TRBJ1-4 | TRBV28 | NA | NA | CASNWGSGTKLFF | TGTGCCAGCAATTGGGGTAGTGGCACAAAACTGTTTTTT
TRBJ1-2 | TRBV7-9 | NA | few | CASTSVPNYGYTF | TGTGCCAGCACCTCGGTCCCTAACTATGGCTACACCTTC
TRBJ2-3 | TRBV28 | NA | NA | CASSPPLGGPSRDTQYF | TGTGCCAGCAGTCCCCCTTTGGGGGGGCCATCGAGGGATACGCAGTATTTT
TRBJ2-3 | TRBV11-2 | NA | NA | CASSRDQDTQYF | TGTGCCAGCAGCCGCGATCAAGATACGCAGTATTTT
TRBJ1-2 | TRBV18 | TRBD1 | NA | CASSRRDSFFYGYTF | TGTGCCAGCTCACGTAGGGACAGCTTTTTCTATGGCTACACCTTC
TRBJ2-1 | TRBV2 | TRBD1 | NA | CANRGVNEQFF | TGTGCCAACAGGGGAGTCAATGAGCAGTTCTTC
TRBJ2-7 | TRBV29-1 | NA | NA | CSVVVSATYEQYF | TGCAGCGTTGTCGTGTCGGCGACCTACGAGCAGTACTTC
TRBJ1-5 | TRBV28 | TRBD1 | NA | CASRTGTGIYQPQHF | TGTGCCAGCAGAACCGGGACAGGAATCTATCAGCCCCAGCATTTT
TRBJ2-2 | TRBV11-2 | NA | medium-sized | CASSLKLQGNTGELFF | TGTGCCAGCAGCTTAAAATTACAGGGGAACACCGGGGAGCTGTTTTTT
TRBJ1-1 | TRBV9 | NA | NA | CASSFWTEGTEAFF | TGTGCCAGCAGCTTTTGGACAGAGGGCACTGAAGCTTTCTTT
TRBJ2-2 | TRBV5-1 | NA | NA | CASSPGGGRAGELFF | TGCGCCAGCAGCCCTGGCGGGGGCAGGGCCGGGGAGCTGTTTTTT
TRBJ1-2 | TRBV28 | TRBD1 | NA | CASSFPLGQGDGYTF | TGTGCCAGCAGTTTCCCGCTTGGACAGGGAGATGGCTACACCTTC
TRBJ1-6 | TRBV6-1 | NA | few | CASSGSRTGGSPLHF | TGTGCCAGCAGTGGATCAAGGACCGGAGGTTCACCCCTCCACTTT
TRBJ2-7 | TRBV6-4 | TRBD2 | NA | CASVSGGYYEQYF | TGTGCCAGCGTAAGCGGGGGGTACTACGAGCAGTACTTC
TRBJ2-2 | TRBV11-1 | NA | NA | CASSLAQWGVGELFF | TGTGCCAGCAGCTTAGCGCAGTGGGGAGTCGGGGAGCTGTTTTTT
TRBJ2-3 | TRBV5-1 | TRBD1 | NA | CASSLALQGTTDTQYF | TGCGCCAGCAGCTTGGCCTTACAGGGGACCACAGATACGCAGTATTTT
TRBJ1-5 | TRBV10-2 | NA | NA | CASSEPGSNQPQHF | TGCGCCAGCAGTGAACCGGGGAGCAATCAGCCCCAGCATTTT
TRBJ2-5 | TRBV19 | TRBD2 | few | CASSISGGAGGQETQYF | TGTGCCAGTAGTATTAGCGGGGGGGCCGGTGGGCAAGAGACCCAGTACTTC
TRBJ2-7 | TRBV5-3 | NA | NA | CARSLAGLRDHEQYF | TGTGCCAGAAGCTTGGCGGGCCTAAGGGACCACGAGCAGTACTTC
TRBJ1-1 | TRBV18 | NA | NA | CASSPQGSNTEAFF | TGTGCCAGCTCACCACAGGGATCGAACACTGAAGCTTTCTTT
TRBJ1-2 | TRBV6-5 | NA | once | CASSYSPGNYGYTF | TGTGCCAGCAGTTACTCGCCGGGGAACTATGGCTACACCTTC
TRBJ1-5 | TRBV6-5 | NA | NA | CASTPAGGQPQHF | TGTGCCAGCACGCCAGCGGGAGGTCAGCCCCAGCATTTT
TRBJ1-1 | TRBV11-2 | TRBD1 | NA | CASTHQGGTEAFF | TGTGCCAGCACGCACCAGGGGGGCACTGAAGCTTTCTTT
TRBJ2-1 | TRBV29-1 | TRBD1 | NA | CSVGDRGNEQFF | TGCAGCGTTGGGGACAGGGGGAATGAGCAGTTCTTC
TRBJ2-5 | TRBV4-1 | NA | NA | CASSQDHGSETQYF | TGCGCCAGCAGCCAAGATCATGGGTCCGAGACCCAGTACTTC
TRBJ1-4 | TRBV7-9 | NA | NA | CASSFASTNEKLFF | TGTGCCAGCAGCTTCGCCAGCACTAATGAAAAACTGTTTTTT
TRBJ2-6 | TRBV7-2 | TRBD1 | NA | CASSKGQPRSGANVLTF | TGTGCCAGCAGCAAGGGACAGCCTAGATCTGGGGCCAACGTCCTGACTTTC
TRBJ2-3 | TRBV5-1 | NA | NA | CASSPRRSGGGYTDTQYF | TGCGCCAGCAGCCCCCGTCGTTCAGGGGGAGGTTACACAGATACGCAGTATTTT
TRBJ2-7 | TRBV4-2 | NA | once | CASSQTGGGGYEQYF | TGTGCCAGCAGCCAAACGGGGGGCGGGGGCTACGAGCAGTACTTC